Below are 14 T cell receptor beta chains sequenced from a single sample in a study of blood T cell repertoires in COVID-19. Assay used: immunoSEQ multiplex PCR; TCRdb lists only in-frame clones, some missing. The profile shows approximately 92,000 clones, 60% to 85% of them singletons. The sample comprised peripheral blood. The receptors shown here come from a man in his fifties who had recovered from COVID-19.

The J gene is TRBJ1-5, the V gene TRBV21-1. TRBV21-1 corresponds to a pseudogene. The CDR3 spans 16 residues. CDR3: CASSKWPRRFDQPQHF. CDR3 in DNA: TGTGCCAGCAGCAAATGGCCCCGGAGGTTCGATCAGCCCCAGCATTTT.

A single count supports this clone. The chain links TRBV29-1 to TRBJ2-7, with D maybe TRBD1 (6 bases). Germline CDR1 is SQVTM and CDR2 is ANQGSEA. V was pared by 6 bases and J by 0 bases, with 12 bases between. This CDR3 is 13 amino acids long. CDR3 in amino acids: CSVVDRSSYEQYF. CDR3 nucleotide sequence: TGCAGCGTAGTCGACAGGAGCTCCTACGAGCAGTACTTC.

This clone has just one count. Mismatch with germline at one junction end may stem from a read error. The sample has other DNA sequences that encode this CDR3 too. The rearrangement joins TRBV3-1 (or the pseudogene TRBV3-2) to TRBJ2-1, with 7 nucleotides matching TRBD1. Germline V gene sequence: CDR1 LGHDT, CDR2 YNNKEL (reference sequence). This CDR3 is built from 14 residues. CDR3 nucleotide sequence: TGTGCCAGCAGTCAAGCCAGGGGGATGAATGAGCAGTTCTTC. Translation gives CASSQARGMNEQFF.

J is TRBJ2-6 and V is TRBV15; D might be TRBD1 (6 bases). Germline loops: CDR1 LNHNV, CDR2 YYDKDF (reference sequence). This CDR3 is built from 16 residues. The germline V and J ends were trimmed by 1 base and 4 bases, with 11 bases remaining between them. The CDR3 region is CATSRGTGSGANVLTF. The CDR3 DNA reads TGTGCCACCAGCAGAGGTACAGGGTCCGGGGCCAACGTCCTGACTTTC.

The CDR3 DNA is TGTGCCAGCAGACAGAAAGACCGTCAGTATTTT. Amino acids: CASRQKDRQYF. The chain is built from TRBV25-1 and TRBJ2-3; D ambiguous. The germline V gene encodes CDR1 MGHDK and CDR2 SYGVNS. Trimming shortened V by 6 bases and J by 12 bases, and 13 bases separated the two germline ends. This CDR3 is 11 amino acids long.

This rearrangement joins TRBV11-2 to TRBJ2-7; D might be TRBD1 (5 bases). There are 13 residues in the CDR3. Trimming removed 2 bases from V and 3 bases from J, with 8 bases in between. CDR1 is SGHAT, CDR2 FQNNGV, per germline. DNA for the CDR3: TGTGCCAGCAGCTTAATACAGGTCTACGAGCAGTACTTC. Encoded protein: CASSLIQVYEQYF.

The rearrangement links TRBV30 to TRBJ1-2; D possibly corresponds to TRBD1 (6 bases). Trimming took 1 base from V and 6 from J, leaving 9 bases between them. This CDR3 comprises 12 residues. Germline V gene data show CDR1 as GTSNPN and CDR2 as SVGIG (reference sequence). The CDR3 loop is CAWSDWTDGYTF. The CDR3 region has the DNA TGTGCCTGGAGTGATTGGACAGATGGCTACACCTTC.

This clone turned up a few times. The rearrangement links TRBV30 to TRBJ1-6, with D perhaps matching TRBD1 (5 bases). The germline V gene encodes CDR1 GTSNPN and CDR2 SVGIG (reference sequence). V dropped 5 bases and J dropped 4 bases, with 18 bases sitting between them. The CDR3 loop spans 16 amino acids. CDR3 loop: CAWDREGAGYNSPLHF. The CDR3, as DNA: TGTGCCTGGGATAGGGAAGGGGCAGGGTATAATTCACCCCTCCACTTT.

This clone was counted between two and nine times. The V call is TRBV7-8, the J call TRBJ1-2; maybe TRBD1 (6 bases). In germline, CDR1 is SGHVS, CDR2 FQNEAQ. The CDR3 has 16 amino acids. Trimming cost V 0 bases and J 4 bases, with 15 bases left between them. The CDR3 here is CASSLATGTIIYGYTF. In nucleotides, the CDR3 is TGTGCCAGCAGCTTAGCAACAGGGACGATTATCTATGGCTACACCTTC.

V and J are TRBV3-1 (or the pseudogene TRBV3-2) and TRBJ1-3; 9 bases match TRBD1. Germline V gene data show CDR1 as LGHDT and CDR2 as YNNKEL (reference sequence). Losses at the gene ends were 5 bases for V and 8 bases for J; bases not matched to a gene: 7. The CDR3 is 14 amino acids. CDR3 sequence: CASSLRTGADTIYF. In nucleotides, the CDR3 is TGTGCCAGCAGCTTACGGACAGGGGCCGACACCATATATTTT.

This clone counts as medium-sized. V usage is TRBV19 and J usage is TRBJ1-5, with D unresolved. The CDR3 sequence is 15 residues long. V was cut by 3 bases and J by 5 bases, with 14 bases left in between. Per the germline V gene, CDR1 is LNHDA and CDR2 is SQIVND (reference sequence). DNA of the CDR3: TGTGCCAGTAGTATTGGCCTCGACTTTTATCAGCCCCAGCATTTT. Translating gives CASSIGLDFYQPQHF.

This chain uses TRBV18 with TRBJ1-2, with 7 bases that match TRBD1. CDR3 size: 16 residues. Germline V lookup: CDR1 KGHSH, CDR2 LQKENI. V gave up 3 bases and J gave up 3 bases; unmatched junction bases: 10. CDR3 bases: TGTGCCAGCTCACCGGCGACAGGGCTGAACTACTATGGCTACACCTTC. It encodes CASSPATGLNYYGYTF.

This sequence joins TRBV5-6 and TRBJ1-3; 7 positions agree with TRBD1. The V gene's germline CDR1 is SGHDT and CDR2 YYEEEE. CDR3 size: 15 residues. With 2 bases clipped from V and 4 bases from J, the junction kept 6 bases outside the gene matches. CDR3 loop: CASSLLTGIGNTIYF. The CDR3, as DNA: TGTGCCAGCAGCTTACTGACAGGGATAGGAAACACCATATATTTT.

The gene calls are TRBV7-3 and TRBJ2-7; 10 bases match TRBD1. The CDR3 is made up of 14 amino acids. Germline CDR1 and CDR2: SGHTA and FQGTGA. V shed 5 bases and J 7 bases; nucleotides not matched to a gene: 8. CDR3 residues: CASSPGTGAGEQYF. DNA of the CDR3: TGTGCCAGCAGCCCCGGGACAGGGGCTGGGGAGCAGTACTTC.